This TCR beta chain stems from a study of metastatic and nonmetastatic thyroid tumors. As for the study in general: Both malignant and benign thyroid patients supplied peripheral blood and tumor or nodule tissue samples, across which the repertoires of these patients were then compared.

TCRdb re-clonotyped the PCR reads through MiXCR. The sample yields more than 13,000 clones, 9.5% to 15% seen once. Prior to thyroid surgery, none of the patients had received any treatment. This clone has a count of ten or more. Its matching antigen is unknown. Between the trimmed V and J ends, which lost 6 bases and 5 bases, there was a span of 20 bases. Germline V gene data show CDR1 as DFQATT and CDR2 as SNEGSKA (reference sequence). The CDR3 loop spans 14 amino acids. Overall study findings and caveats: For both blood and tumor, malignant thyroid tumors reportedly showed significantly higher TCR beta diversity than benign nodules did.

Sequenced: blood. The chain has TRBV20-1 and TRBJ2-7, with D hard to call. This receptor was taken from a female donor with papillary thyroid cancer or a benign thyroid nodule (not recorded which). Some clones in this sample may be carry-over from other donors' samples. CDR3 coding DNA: TGCAGTGCCCCTGGACCAGAAAGATTTAACGAGCAGTACTTC. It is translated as CSAPGPERFNEQYF.